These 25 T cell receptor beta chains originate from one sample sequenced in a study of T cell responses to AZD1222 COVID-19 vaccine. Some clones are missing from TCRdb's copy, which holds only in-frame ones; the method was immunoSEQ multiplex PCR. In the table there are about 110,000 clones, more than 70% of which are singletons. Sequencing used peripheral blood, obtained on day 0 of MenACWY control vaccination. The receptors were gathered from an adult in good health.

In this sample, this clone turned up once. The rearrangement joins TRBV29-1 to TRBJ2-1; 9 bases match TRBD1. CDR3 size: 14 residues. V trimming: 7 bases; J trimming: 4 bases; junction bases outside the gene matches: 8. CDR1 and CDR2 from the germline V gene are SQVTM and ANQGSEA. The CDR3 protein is CSATQGAGYNEQFF. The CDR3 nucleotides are TGCAGCGCCACACAGGGGGCAGGTTACAATGAGCAGTTCTTC.

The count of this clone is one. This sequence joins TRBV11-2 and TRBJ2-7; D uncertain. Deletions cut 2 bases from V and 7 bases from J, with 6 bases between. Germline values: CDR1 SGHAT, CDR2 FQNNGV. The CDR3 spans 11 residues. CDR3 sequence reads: CASSLQVEQYF. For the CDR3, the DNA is TGTGCCAGCAGCTTACAGGTGGAGCAGTACTTC. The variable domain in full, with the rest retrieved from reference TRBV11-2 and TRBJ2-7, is EAGVAQSPRYKIIEKRQSVAFWCNPISGHATLYWYQQILGQGPKLLIQFQNNGVVDDSQLPKDRFSAERLKGVDSTLKIQPAKLEDSAVYLCASSLQVEQYFGPGTRLTVT.

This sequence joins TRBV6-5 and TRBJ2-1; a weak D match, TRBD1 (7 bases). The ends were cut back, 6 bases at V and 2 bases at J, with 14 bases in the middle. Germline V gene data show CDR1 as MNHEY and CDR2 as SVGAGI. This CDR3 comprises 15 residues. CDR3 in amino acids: CASRSAGGTYNEQFF. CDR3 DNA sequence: TGTGCCAGCAGGAGTGCAGGGGGGACCTACAATGAGCAGTTCTTC.

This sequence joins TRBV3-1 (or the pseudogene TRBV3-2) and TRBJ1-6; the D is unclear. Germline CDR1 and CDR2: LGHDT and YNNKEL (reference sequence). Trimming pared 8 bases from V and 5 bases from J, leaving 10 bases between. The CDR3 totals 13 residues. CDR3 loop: CASGSVHNSPLHF. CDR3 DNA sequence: TGTGCCAGCGGGTCAGTACATAATTCACCCCTCCACTTT.

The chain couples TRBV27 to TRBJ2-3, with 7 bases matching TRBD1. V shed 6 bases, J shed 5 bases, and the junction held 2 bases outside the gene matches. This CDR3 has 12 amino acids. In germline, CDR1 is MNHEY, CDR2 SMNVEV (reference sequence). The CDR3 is CASRRGQDTQYF. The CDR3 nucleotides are TGTGCCAGCAGAAGGGGGCAAGATACGCAGTATTTT.

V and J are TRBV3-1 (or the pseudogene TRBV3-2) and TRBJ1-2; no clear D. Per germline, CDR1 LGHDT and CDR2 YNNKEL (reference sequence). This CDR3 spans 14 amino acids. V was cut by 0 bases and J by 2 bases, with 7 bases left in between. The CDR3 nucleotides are TGTGCCAGCAGCCAAGATACCGGGAACTATGGCTACACCTTC. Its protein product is CASSQDTGNYGYTF.

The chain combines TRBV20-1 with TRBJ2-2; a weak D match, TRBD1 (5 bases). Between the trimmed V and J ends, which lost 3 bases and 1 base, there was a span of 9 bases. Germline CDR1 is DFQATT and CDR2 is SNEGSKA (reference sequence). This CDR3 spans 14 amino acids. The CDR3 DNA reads TGCAGTGCTAGTCCCGGACAGAACACCGGGGAGCTGTTTTTT. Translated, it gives CSASPGQNTGELFF.

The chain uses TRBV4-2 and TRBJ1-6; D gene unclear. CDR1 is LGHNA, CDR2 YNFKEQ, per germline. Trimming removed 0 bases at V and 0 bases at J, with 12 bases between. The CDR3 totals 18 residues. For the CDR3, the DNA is TGTGCCAGCAGCCAAGATTGGTACAGAAGCTCCTATAATTCACCCCTCCACTTT. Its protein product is CASSQDWYRSSYNSPLHF.

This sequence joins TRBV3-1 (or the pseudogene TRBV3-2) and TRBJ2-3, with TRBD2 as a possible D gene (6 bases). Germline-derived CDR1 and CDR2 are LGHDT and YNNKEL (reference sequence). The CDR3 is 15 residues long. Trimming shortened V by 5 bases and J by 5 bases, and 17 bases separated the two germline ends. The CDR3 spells CASSFQAGTGDTQYF. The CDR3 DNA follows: TGTGCCAGCAGCTTCCAAGCGGGTACGGGAGATACGCAGTATTTT.

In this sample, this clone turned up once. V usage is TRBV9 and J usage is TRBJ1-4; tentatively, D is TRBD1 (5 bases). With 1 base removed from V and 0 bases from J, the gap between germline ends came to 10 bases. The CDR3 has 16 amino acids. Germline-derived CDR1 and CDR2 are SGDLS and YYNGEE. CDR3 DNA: TGTGCCAGCAGCGTATTAGGGGTTGCAACTAATGAAAAACTGTTTTTT. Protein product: CASSVLGVATNEKLFF.

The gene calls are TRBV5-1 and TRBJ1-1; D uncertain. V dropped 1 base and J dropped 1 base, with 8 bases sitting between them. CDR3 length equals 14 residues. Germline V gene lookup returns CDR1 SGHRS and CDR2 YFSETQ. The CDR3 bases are TGCGCCAGCAGCTTGTTTCGGGGGAACACTGAAGCTTTCTTT. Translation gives CASSLFRGNTEAFF.

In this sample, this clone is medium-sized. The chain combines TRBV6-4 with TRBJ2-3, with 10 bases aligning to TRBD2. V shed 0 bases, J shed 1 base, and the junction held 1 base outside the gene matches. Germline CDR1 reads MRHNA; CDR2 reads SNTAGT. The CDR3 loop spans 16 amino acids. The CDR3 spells CASSDSSGGGTDTQYF. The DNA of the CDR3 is TGTGCCAGCAGTGACTCGAGCGGGGGGGGCACAGATACGCAGTATTTT.

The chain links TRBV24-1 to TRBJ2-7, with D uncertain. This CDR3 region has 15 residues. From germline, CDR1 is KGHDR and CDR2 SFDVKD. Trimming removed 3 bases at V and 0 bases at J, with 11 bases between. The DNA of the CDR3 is TGTGCCACCAGTGATGGACGGTGGGGCTCCTACGAGCAGTACTTC. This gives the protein CATSDGRWGSYEQYF.

As DNA, the CDR3 is TGTGCCAGCAGTACGGGGTTGTTGATGAACACTGAAGCTTTCTTT. Its translation is CASSTGLLMNTEAFF. This chain links TRBV6-2 or TRBV6-3 with TRBJ1-1; D ambiguous. This CDR3 has 15 amino acids. The V end was cut by 5 bases, the J end by 0 bases, with 13 bases between. Looked up from germline, CDR1 is MNHEY and CDR2 is SVGEGT.

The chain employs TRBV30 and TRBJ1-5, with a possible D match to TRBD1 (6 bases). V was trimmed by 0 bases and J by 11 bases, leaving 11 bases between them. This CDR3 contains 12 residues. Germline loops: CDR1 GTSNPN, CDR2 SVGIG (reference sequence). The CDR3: CAWSVEAGAQHF. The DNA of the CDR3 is TGTGCCTGGAGTGTAGAGGCAGGGGCCCAGCATTTT. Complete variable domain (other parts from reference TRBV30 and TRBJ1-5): SQTIHQWPATLVQPVGSPLSLECTVEGTSNPNLYWYRQAAGRGLQLLFYSVGIGQISSEVPQNLSASRPQDRQFILSSKKLLLSDSGFYLCAWSVEAGAQHFGDGTRLSIL.

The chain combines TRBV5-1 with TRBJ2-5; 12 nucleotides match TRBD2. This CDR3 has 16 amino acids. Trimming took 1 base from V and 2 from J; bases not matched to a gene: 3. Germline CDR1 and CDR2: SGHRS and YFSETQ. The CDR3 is CASSLLTSGGQETQYF. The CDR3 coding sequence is TGCGCCAGCAGCTTGTTAACTAGCGGGGGGCAAGAGACCCAGTACTTC.

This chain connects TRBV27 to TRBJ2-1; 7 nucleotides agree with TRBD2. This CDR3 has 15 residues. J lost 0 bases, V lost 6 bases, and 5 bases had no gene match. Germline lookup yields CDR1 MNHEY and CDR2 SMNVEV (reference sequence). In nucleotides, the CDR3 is TGTGCCAGCAGACTCAGCGGGGACTCCTACAATGAGCAGTTCTTC. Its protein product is CASRLSGDSYNEQFF.

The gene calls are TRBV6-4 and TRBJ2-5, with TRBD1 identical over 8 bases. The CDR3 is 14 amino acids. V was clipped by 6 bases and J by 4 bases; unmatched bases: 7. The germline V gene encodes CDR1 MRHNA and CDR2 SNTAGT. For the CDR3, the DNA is TGTGCCAGCAGATCACGACAGGGGACAGAGACCCAGTACTTC. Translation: CASRSRQGTETQYF.

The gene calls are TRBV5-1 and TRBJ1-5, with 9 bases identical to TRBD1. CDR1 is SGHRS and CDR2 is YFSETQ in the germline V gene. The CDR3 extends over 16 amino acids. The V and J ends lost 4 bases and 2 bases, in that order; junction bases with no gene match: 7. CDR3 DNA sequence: TGCGCCAGCAGCCCGGGGACAGGGATGCGCAATCAGCCCCAGCATTTT. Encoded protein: CASSPGTGMRNQPQHF.

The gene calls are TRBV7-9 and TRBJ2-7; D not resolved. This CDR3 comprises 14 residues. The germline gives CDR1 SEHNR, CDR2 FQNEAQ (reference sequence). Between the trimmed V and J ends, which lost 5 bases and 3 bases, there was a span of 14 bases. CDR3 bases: TGTGCCAGCAGCGCACCCCCAGCCGGCTACGAGCAGTACTTC. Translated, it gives CASSAPPAGYEQYF.

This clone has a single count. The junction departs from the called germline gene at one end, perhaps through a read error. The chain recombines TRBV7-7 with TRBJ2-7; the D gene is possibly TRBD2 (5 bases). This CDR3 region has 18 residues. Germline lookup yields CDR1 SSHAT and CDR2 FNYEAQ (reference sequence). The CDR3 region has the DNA TGTGCTAGCAGCTTAATCCCACAAGGAGGCAGCAAACCTACGACGCAGTACTTC. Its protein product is CASSLIPQGGSKPTTQYF.

The CDR3 spells CASGLEQGGYSNQPQHF. DNA of the CDR3: TGTGCTAGTGGTTTGGAACAGGGGGGATATAGCAATCAGCCCCAGCATTTT. The chain links TRBV12-5 to TRBJ1-5, with 8 bases aligning to TRBD1. Germline V gene lookup returns CDR1 LGHNT and CDR2 FRNRAP. This CDR3 has 17 residues. J gave up 0 bases and V 1 base, and 5 bases lay outside the gene matches.

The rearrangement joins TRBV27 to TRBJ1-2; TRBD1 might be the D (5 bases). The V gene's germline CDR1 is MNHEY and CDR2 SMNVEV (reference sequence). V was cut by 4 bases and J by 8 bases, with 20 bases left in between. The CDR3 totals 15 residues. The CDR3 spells CASSYAGTYKRGYTF. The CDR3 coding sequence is TGTGCCAGCAGTTATGCCGGGACCTATAAGAGGGGCTACACCTTC.

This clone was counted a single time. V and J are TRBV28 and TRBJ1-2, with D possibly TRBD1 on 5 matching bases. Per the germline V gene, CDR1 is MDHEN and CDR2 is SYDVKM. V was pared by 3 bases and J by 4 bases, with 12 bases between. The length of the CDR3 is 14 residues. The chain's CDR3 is CASSFPTATYGYTF. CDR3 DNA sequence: TGTGCCAGCAGTTTTCCGACAGCGACCTATGGCTACACCTTC.

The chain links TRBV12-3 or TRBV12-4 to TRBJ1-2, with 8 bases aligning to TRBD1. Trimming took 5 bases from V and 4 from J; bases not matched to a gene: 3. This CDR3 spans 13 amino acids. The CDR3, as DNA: TGTGCCAGCAGTCAGGGGGCTGTCTATGGCTACACCTTC. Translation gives CASSQGAVYGYTF.